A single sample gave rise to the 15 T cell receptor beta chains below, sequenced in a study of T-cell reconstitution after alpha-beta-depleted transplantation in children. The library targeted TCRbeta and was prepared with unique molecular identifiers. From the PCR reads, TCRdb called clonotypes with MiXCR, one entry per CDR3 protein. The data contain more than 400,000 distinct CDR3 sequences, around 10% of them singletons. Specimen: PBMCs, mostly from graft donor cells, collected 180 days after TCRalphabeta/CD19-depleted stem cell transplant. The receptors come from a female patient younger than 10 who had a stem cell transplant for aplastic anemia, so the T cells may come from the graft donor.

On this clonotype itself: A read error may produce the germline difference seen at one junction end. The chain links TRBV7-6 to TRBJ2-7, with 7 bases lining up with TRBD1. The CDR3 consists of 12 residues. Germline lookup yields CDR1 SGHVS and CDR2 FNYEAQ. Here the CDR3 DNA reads TGTGCCAGCAGCTTATTAACGGACAGGCCCACCTTC. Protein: CASSLLTDRPTF.

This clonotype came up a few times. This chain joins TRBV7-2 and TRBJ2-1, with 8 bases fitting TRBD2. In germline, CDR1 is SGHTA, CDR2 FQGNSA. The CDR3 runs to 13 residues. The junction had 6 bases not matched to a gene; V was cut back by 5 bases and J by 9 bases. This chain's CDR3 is CASSPPGGFEQFF. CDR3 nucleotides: TGTGCCAGCAGCCCTCCGGGGGGGTTTGAGCAGTTCTTC.

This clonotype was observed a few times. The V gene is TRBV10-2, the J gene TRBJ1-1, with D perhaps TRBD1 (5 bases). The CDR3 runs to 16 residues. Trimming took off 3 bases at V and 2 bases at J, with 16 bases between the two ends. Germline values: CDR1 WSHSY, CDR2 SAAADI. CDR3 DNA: TGCGCCAGCAGTGACCCGGGTAGGACACGCAACACTGAAGCTTTCTTT. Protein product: CASSDPGRTRNTEAFF.

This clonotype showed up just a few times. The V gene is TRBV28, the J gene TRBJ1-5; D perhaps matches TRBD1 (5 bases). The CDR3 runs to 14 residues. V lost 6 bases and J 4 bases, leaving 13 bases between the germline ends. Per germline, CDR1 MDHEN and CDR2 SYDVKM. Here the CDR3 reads CASSGVRGNQPQHF. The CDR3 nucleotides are TGTGCCAGCAGCGGAGTCCGGGGGAATCAGCCCCAGCATTTT.

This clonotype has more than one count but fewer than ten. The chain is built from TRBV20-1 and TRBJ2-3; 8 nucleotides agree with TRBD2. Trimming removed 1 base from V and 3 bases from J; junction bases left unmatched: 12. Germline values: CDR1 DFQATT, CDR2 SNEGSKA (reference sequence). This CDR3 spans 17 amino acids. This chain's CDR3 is CSARVIRSGGRTDTQYF. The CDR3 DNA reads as TGCAGTGCTAGAGTTATACGGTCGGGAGGGCGGACAGATACGCAGTATTTT.

The CDR3 protein is CASSDNVYGYTF. CDR3 nucleotide sequence: TGTGCCAGCAGTGATAATGTATATGGCTACACCTTC. The V gene is TRBV28, the J gene TRBJ1-2; D gene unclear. This CDR3 is 12 amino acids long. Per germline, CDR1 MDHEN and CDR2 SYDVKM. Trimming removed 5 bases from V and 5 bases from J, with 9 bases in between.

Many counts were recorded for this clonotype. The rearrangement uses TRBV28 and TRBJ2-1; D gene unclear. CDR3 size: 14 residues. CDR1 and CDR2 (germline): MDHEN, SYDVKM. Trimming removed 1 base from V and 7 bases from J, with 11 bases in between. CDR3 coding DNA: TGTGCCAGCAGTTTATTCGGCAGAATGAATGAGCAGTTCTTC. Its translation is CASSLFGRMNEQFF. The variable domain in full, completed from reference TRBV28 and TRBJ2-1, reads DVKVTQSSRYLVKRTGEKVFLECVQDMDHENMFWYRQDPGLGLRLIYFSYDVKMKEKGDIPEGYSVSREKKERFSLILESASTNQTSMYLCASSLFGRMNEQFFGPGTRLTVL.

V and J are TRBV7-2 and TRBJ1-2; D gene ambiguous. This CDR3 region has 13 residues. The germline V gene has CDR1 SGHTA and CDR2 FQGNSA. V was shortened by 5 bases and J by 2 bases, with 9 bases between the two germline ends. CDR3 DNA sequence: TGTGCCAGCAGCCCTCAGTACAACTATGGCTACACCTTC. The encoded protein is CASSPQYNYGYTF.

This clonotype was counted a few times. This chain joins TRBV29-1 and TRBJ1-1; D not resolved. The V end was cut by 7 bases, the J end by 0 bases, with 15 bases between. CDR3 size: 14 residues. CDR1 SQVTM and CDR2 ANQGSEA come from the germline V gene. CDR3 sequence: CSAQTRIMNTEAFF. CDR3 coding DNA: TGCAGCGCCCAAACGCGGATCATGAACACTGAAGCTTTCTTT.

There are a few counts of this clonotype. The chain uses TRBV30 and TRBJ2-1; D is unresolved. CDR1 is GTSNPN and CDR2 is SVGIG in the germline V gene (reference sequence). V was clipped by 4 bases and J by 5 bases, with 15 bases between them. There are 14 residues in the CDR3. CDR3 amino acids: CAWKADIINNEQFF. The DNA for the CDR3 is TGTGCCTGGAAGGCGGATATCATCAACAATGAGCAGTTCTTC.

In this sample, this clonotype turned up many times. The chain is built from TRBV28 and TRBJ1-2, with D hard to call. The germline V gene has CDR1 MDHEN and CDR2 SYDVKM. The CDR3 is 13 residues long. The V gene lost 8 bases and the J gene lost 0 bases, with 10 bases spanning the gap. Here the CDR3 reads CASSEIPNYGYTF. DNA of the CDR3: TGTGCCAGCTCCGAGATTCCTAACTATGGCTACACCTTC.

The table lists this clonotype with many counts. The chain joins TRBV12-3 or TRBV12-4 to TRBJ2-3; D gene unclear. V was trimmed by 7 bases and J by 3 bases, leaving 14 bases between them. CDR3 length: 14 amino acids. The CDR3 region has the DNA TGTGCCAGCAACCTAGGGATGGTGACAGATACGCAGTATTTT. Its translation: CASNLGMVTDTQYF.

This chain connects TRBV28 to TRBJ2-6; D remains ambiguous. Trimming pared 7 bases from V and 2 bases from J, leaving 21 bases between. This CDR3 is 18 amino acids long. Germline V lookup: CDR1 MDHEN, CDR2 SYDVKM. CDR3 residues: CASTAHLPRWAGANVLTF. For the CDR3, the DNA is TGTGCCAGCACCGCGCACTTGCCCCGTTGGGCTGGGGCCAACGTCCTGACTTTC.

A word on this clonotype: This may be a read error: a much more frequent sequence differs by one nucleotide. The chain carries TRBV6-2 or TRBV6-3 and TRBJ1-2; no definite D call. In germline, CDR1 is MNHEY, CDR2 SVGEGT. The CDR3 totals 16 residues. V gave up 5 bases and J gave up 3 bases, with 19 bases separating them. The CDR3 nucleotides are TGTGCCAGCAGTCCCTGGCAGACGGCCGCTTACTATGGCTACACCTTC. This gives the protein CASSPWQTAAYYGYTF.

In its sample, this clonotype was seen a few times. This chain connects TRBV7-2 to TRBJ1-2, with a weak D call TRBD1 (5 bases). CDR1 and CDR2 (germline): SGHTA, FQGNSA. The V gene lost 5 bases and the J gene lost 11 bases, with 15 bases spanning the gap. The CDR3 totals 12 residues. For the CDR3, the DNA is TGTGCCAGCAGCGGGGCGGGACCGCGGTACACCTTC. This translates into CASSGAGPRYTF.